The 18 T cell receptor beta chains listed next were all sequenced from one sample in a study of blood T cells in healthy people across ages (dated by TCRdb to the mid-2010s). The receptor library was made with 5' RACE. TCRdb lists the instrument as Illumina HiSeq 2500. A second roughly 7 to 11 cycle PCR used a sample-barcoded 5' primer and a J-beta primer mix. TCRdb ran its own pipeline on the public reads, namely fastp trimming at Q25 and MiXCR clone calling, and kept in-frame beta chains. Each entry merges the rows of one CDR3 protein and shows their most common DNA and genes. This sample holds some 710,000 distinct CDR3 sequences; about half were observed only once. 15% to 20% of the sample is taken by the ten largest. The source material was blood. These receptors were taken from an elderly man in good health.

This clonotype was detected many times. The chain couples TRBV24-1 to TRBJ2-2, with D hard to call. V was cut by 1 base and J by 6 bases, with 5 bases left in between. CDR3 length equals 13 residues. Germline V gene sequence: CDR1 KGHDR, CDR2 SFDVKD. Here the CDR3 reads CATSDFRPGELFF. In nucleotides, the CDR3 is TGTGCCACCAGTGATTTTAGGCCCGGGGAGCTGTTTTTT.

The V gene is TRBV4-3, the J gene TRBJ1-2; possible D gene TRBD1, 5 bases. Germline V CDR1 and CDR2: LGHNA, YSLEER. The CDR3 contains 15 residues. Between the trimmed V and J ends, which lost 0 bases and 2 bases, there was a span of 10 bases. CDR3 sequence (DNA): TGCGCCAGCAGCCAAGACTCGAGGGGAAACTATGGCTACACCTTC. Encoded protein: CASSQDSRGNYGYTF.

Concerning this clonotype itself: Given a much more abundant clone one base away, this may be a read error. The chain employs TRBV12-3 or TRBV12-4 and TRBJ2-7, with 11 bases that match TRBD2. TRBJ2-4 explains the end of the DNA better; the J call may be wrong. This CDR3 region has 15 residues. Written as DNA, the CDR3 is TGTGCCAGCGGTCCGACTAGCGGGAAAACTAGCATTCAGTACTTC. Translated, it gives CASGPTSGKTSIQYF.

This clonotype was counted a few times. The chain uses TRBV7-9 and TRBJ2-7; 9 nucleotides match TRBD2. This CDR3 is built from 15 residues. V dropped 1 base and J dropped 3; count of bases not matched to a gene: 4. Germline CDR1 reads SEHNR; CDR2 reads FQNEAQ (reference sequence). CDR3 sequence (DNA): TGTGCCAGCAGCTTAGGAGTGACTAGCGGCTACGAGCAGTACTTC. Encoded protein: CASSLGVTSGYEQYF.

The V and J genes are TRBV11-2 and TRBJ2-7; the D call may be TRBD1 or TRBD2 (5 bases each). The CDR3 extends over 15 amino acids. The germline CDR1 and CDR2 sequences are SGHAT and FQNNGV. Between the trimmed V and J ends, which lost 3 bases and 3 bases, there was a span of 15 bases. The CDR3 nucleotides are TGTGCCAGCAGCTTTTTGACAGCCGGGGACTACGAGCAGTACTTC. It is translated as CASSFLTAGDYEQYF.

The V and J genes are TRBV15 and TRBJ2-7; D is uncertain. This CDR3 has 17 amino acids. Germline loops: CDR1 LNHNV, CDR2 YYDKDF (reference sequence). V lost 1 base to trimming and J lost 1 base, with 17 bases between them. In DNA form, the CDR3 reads TGTGCCACCAGCAGAGGTGCATTCGATAGGAGTTCCTACGAGCAGTACTTC. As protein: CATSRGAFDRSSYEQYF.

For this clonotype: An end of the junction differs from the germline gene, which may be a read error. The DNA of the CDR3 is TGTGCCAGCAGTTACTCTTCTAACACAGATGCGCAGTATTTT. Residues: CASSYSSNTDAQYF. This sequence joins TRBV6-5 and TRBJ2-3; D remains ambiguous. CDR1 is MNHEY and CDR2 is SVGAGI in the germline V gene. There are 14 residues in the CDR3.

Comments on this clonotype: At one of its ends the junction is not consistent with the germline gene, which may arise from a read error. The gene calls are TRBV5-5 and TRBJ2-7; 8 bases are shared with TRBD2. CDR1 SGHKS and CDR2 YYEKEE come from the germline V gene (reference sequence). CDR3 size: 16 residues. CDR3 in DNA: TGTGTCAGCAGCCCTGCGGTCAGCGGGAGATTCTACGAGCAGTACTTC. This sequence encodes CVSSPAVSGRFYEQYF.

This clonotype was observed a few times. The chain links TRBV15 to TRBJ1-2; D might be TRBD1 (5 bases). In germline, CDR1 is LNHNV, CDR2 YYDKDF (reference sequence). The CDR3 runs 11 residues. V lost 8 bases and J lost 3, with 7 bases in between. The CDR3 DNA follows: TGTGCCACCGCGGGGGACTATGGCTACACCTTC. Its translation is CATAGDYGYTF.

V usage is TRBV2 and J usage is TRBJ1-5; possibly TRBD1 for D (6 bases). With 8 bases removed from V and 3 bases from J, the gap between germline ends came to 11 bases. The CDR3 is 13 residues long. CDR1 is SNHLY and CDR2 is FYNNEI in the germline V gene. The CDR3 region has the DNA TGTGCCAGCGCCGGACAGATCAATCAGCCCCAGCATTTT. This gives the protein CASAGQINQPQHF. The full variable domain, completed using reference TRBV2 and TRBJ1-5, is EPEVTQTPSHQVTQMGQEVILRCVPISNHLYFYWYRQILGQKVEFLVSFYNNEISEKSEIFDDQFSVERPDGSNFTLKIRSTKLEDSAMYFCASAGQINQPQHFGDGTRLSIL.

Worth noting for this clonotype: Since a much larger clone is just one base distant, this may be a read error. The CDR3 nucleotides are TGCGGTGTTATGGAGGTGGAAGAGACCCAGTACTTC. Amino acids: CGVMEVEETQYF. The chain combines TRBV20-1 with TRBJ2-5, with D possibly matching TRBD2 (5 bases). The CDR3 extends over 12 amino acids. CDR1 is DFQATT and CDR2 is SNEGSKA in the germline V gene (reference sequence).

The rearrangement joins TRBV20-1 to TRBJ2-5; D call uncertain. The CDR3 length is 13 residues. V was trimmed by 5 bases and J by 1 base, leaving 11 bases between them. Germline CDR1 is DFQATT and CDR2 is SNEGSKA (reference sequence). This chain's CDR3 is CSASPQSQETQYF. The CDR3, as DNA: TGCAGTGCTTCACCCCAGTCCCAAGAGACCCAGTACTTC.

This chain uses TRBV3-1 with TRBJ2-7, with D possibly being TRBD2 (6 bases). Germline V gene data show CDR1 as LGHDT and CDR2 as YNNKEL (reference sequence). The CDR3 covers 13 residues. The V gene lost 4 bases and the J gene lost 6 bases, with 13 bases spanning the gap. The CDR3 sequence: CASSRGDAGEQYF. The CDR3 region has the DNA TGTGCCAGCAGCCGCGGGGATGCGGGCGAGCAGTACTTC.

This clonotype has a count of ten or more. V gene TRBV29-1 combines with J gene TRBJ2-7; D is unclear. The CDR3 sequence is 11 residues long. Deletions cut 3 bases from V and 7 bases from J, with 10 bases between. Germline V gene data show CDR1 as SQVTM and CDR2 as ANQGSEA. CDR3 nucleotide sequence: TGCAGCGTTGACTCCTCAGATGAGCAGTACTTC. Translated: CSVDSSDEQYF.

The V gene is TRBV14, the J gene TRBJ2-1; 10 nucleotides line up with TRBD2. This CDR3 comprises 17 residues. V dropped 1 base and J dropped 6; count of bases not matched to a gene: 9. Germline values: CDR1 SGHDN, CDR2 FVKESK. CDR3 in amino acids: CASSQVGAGGLFNEQFF. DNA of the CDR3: TGTGCCAGCAGCCAAGTTGGAGCGGGAGGGCTTTTCAATGAGCAGTTCTTC.

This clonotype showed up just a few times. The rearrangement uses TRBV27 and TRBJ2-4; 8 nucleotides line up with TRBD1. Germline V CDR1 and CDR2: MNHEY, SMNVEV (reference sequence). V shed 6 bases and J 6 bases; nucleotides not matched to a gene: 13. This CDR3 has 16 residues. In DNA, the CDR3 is TGTGCCAGCAGCCTGCGGGGCATAGACAGGGGAAACATTCAGTACTTC. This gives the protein CASSLRGIDRGNIQYF.

CDR3 in amino acids: CASSVVGTGAGNTIYF. The CDR3 DNA is TGTGCCAGCAGTGTTGTCGGAACAGGGGCAGGAAACACCATATATTTT. The chain joins TRBV7-2 to TRBJ1-3; TRBD1 agrees at 7 bases. This CDR3 comprises 16 residues. With 6 bases clipped from V and 4 bases from J, the junction kept 12 bases outside the gene matches. CDR1 and CDR2 from the germline V gene are SGHTA and FQGNSA.

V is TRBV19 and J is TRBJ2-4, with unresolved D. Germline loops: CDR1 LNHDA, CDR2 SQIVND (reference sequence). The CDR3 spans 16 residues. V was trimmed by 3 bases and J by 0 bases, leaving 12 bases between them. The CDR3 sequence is CASSIRLGSAKNIQYF. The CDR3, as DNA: TGTGCCAGTAGTATTCGTTTAGGATCAGCCAAAAACATTCAGTACTTC.